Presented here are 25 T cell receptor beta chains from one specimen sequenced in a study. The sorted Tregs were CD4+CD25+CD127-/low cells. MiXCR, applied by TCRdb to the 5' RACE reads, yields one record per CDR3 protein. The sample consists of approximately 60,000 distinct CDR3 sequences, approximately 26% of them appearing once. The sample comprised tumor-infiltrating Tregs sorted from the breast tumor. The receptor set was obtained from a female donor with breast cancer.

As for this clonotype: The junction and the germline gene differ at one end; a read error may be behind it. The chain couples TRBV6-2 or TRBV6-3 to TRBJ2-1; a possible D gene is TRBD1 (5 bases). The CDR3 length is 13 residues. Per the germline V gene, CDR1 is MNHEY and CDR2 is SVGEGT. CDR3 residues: CVSSYSDINEQFF. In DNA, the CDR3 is TGTGTCAGCAGTTACTCGGACATCAATGAGCAGTTCTTC.

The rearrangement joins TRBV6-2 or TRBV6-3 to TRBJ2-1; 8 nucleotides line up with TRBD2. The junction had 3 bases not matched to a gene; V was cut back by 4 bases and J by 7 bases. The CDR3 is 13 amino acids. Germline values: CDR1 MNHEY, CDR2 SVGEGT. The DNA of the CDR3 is TGTGCCAGCAGTTGGACTAGCATTAATGAGCAGTTCTTC. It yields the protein CASSWTSINEQFF.

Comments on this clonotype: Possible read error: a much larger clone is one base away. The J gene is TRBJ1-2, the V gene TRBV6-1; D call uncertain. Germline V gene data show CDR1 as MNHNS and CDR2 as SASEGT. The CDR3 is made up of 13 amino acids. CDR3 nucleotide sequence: TGTGCCGGCAGTGATCTGGCAGACTATGGCTACACCTTC. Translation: CAGSDLADYGYTF.

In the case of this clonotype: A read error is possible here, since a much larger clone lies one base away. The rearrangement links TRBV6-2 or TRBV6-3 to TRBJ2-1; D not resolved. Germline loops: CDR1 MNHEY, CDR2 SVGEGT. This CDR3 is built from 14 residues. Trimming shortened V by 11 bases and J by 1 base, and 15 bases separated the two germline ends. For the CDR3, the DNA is TGTGCCGGCACTCAAGGACGGTCCTACAATGAGCAGTTCTTC. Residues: CAGTQGRSYNEQFF.

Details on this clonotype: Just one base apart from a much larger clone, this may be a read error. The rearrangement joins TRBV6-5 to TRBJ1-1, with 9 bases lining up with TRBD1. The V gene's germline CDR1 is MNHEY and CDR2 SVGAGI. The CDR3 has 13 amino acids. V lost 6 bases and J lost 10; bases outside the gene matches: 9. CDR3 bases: TGTGCCAGCAGGAACCAACAGGGGGCCAGAGCTTTCTTT. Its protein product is CASRNQQGARAFF.

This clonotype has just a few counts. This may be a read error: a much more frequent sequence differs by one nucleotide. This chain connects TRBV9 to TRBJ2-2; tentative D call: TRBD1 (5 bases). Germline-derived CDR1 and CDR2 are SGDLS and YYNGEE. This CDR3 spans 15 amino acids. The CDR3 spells CAGSPRGDSLGELFF. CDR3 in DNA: TGTGCCGGCAGCCCCCGAGGTGACAGCCTAGGGGAGCTGTTTTTT.

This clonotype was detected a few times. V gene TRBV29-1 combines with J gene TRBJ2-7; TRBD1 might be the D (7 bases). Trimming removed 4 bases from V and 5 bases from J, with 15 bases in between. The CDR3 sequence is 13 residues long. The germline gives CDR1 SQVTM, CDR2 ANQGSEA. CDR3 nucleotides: TGCAGCGTTGGGACCAGGGGGGACGACGAGCAGTACTTC. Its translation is CSVGTRGDDEQYF.

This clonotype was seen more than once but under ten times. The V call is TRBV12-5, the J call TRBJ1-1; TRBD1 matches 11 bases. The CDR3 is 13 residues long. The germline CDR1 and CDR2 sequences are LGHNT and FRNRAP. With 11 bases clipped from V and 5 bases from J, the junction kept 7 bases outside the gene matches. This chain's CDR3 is CAQDRGQETEAFF. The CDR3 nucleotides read TGTGCTCAGGACAGGGGGCAGGAAACTGAAGCTTTCTTT.

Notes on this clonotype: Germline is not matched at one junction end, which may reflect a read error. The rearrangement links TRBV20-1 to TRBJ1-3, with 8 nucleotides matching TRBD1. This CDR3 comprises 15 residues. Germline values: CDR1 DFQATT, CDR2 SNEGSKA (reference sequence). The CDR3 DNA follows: TGCAGTACTAGGATCCAGGGGGCGGCAGGAAACACCATATATTTT. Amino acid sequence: CSTRIQGAAGNTIYF.

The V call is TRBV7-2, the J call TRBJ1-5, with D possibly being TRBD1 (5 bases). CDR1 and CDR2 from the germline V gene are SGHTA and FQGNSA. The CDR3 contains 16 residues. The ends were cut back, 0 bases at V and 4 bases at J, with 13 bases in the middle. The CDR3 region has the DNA TGTGCCAGCAGCTTAGCACCCAGACAGAGTAATCAGCCCCAGCATTTT. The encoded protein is CASSLAPRQSNQPQHF.

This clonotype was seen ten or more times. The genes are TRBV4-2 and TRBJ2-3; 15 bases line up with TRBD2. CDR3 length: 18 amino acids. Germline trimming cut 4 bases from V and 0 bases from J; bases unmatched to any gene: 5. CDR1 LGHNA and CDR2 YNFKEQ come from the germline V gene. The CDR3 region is CASSRTSGGAVSTDTQYF. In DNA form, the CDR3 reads TGTGCCAGCAGCCGGACTAGCGGGGGGGCGGTCAGCACAGATACGCAGTATTTT.

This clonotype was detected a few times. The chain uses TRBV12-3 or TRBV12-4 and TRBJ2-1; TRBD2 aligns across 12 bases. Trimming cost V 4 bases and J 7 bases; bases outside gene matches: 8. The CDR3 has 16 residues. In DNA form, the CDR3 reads TGTGCCAGCAGTTCCCGGACTAGCGGGGCGGGGAATGAGCAGTTCTTC. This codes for CASSSRTSGAGNEQFF.

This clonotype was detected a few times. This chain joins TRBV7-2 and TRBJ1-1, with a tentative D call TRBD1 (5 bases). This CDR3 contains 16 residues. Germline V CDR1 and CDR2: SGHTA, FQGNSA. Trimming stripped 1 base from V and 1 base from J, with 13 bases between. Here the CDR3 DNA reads TGTGCCAGCAGCTTAGGTCCTCACCAGGGGAACACTGAAGCTTTCTTT. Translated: CASSLGPHQGNTEAFF.

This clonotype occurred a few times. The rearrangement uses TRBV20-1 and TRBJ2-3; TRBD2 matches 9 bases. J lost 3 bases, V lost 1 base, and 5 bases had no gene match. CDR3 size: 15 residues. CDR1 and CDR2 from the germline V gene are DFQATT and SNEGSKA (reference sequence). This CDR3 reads CSARAPSGITDTQYF. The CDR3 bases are TGCAGTGCTAGAGCCCCTAGCGGGATAACAGATACGCAGTATTTT.

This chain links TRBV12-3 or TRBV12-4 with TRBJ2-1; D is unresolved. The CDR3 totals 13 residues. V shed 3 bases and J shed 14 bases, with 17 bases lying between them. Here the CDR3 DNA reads TGTGCCAGCAGTTTCCCCCCAGTCCCCAGCAAGTTCTTC. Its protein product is CASSFPPVPSKFF.

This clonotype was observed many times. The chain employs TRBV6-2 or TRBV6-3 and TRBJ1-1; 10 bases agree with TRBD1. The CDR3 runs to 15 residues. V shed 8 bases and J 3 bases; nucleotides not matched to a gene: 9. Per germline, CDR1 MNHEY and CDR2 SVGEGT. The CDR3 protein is CASADRGPFYTEAFF. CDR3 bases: TGTGCCAGCGCCGACAGGGGGCCATTCTACACTGAAGCTTTCTTT.

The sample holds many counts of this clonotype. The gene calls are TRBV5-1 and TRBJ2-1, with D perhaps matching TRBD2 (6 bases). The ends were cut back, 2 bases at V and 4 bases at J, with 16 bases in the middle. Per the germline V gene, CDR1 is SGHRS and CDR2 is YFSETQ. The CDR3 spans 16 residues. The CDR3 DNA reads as TGCGCCAGCAGCTTACAACCGGGACTTCAATACAATGAGCAGTTCTTC. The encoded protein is CASSLQPGLQYNEQFF.

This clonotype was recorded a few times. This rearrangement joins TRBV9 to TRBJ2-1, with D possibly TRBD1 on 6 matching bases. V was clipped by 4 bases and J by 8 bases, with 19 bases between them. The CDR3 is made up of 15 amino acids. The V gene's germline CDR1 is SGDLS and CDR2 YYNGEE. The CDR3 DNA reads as TGTGCCAGCAGCCCTGGACAGCTCCTTGGGGATGAGCAGTTCTTC. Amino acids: CASSPGQLLGDEQFF.

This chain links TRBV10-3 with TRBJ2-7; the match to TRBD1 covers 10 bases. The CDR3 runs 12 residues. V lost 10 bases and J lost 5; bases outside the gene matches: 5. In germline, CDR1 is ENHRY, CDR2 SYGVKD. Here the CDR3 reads CASRDRGNEQYF. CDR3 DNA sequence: TGTGCCAGCCGGGACAGGGGAAACGAGCAGTACTTC.

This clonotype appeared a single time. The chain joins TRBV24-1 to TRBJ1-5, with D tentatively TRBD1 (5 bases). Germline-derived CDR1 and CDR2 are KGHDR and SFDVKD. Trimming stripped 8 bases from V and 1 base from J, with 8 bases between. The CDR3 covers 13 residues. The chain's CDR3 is CATNGGSNQPQHF. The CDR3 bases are TGTGCCACCAATGGGGGAAGCAATCAGCCCCAGCATTTT.

The CDR3 reads CASSQGASGSRGTQYF. CDR3 nucleotide sequence: TGCGCCAGCAGCCAAGGGGCCAGCGGGAGTCGAGGGACCCAGTACTTC. The chain is built from TRBV4-1 and TRBJ2-5; 8 bases line up with TRBD2. The CDR3 covers 16 residues. CDR1 and CDR2 (germline): MGHRA, YSYEKL. V lost 1 base to trimming and J lost 7 bases; unmatched junction nucleotides: 11.

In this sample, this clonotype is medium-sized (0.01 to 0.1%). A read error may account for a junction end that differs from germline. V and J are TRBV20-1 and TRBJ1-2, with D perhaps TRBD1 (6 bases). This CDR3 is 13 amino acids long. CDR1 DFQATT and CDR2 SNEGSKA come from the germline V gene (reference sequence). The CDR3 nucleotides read TGCAGCGCTAGCCGGGGGCTTGTCTATGGCTACACCTTC. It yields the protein CSASRGLVYGYTF.

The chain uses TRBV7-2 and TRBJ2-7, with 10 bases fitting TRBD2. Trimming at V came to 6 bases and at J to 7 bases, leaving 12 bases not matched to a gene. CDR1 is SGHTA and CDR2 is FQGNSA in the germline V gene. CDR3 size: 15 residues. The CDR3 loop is CASSYQAGGPVEQYF. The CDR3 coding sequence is TGTGCCAGCAGTTACCAAGCGGGAGGGCCTGTAGAGCAGTACTTC.

The CDR3 loop is CASSEEGPSYEQYF. The CDR3 bases are TGTGCCAGCAGTGAGGAGGGACCGTCCTACGAGCAGTACTTC. The chain uses TRBV6-1 and TRBJ2-7; D is possibly TRBD2 (6 bases). The CDR3 is made up of 14 amino acids. Germline V gives CDR1 MNHNS, CDR2 SASEGT. Trimming stripped 3 bases from V and 1 base from J, with 10 bases between.

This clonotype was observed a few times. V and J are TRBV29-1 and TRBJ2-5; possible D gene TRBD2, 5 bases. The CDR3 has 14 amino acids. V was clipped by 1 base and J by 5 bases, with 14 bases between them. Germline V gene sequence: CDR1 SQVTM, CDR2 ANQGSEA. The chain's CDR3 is CSVEVGRRRETQYF. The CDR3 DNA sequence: TGCAGCGTTGAAGTGGGTCGCCGGAGGGAGACCCAGTACTTC.